A single sample gave rise to the 25 T cell receptor beta chains below, sequenced in a study of siplizumab effects on memory and regulatory T cells (dated by TCRdb to the late 2010s). Libraries came from the immunoSEQ multiplex PCR assay. The table comes from immuneACCESS by way of TCRdb, which keeps in-frame sequences with V and J called. Part of the clones is missing from these tables; in studies checked, under half for an unresolved V gene and the rest for unknown reasons. Present in this sample are tens of thousands of clones, 80% to 90% of which were seen just once. The top ten hold approximately 1.7% of the sample. The sequencing sample was made of Tregs sorted from blood. The receptors stem from a human donor in good health.

The chain employs TRBV29-1 and TRBJ2-3; 7 nucleotides match TRBD2. Trimming removed 7 bases from V and 0 bases from J; junction bases left unmatched: 19. The CDR3 consists of 18 residues. Germline lookup yields CDR1 SQVTM and CDR2 ANQGSEA. This CDR3 is CSASGLAGAGFSTDTQYF. In DNA, the CDR3 is TGCAGCGCCTCTGGGTTGGCGGGAGCAGGTTTCAGCACAGATACGCAGTATTTT.

The table lists this clone with a count of one. V usage is TRBV2 and J usage is TRBJ2-2; perhaps TRBD2 as D (6 bases). The CDR3 extends over 14 amino acids. CDR1 is SNHLY and CDR2 is FYNNEI in the germline V gene. The V and J ends lost 3 bases and 7 bases respectively, with 12 bases between them. The CDR3 DNA reads as TGTGCCAGCAGTGAGGGGGGATATGTCGGGGAGCTGTTTTTT. Protein sequence: CASSEGGYVGELFF.

Only a few counts were recorded for this clone. The chain has TRBV5-6 and TRBJ2-7; 11 positions match TRBD1. The CDR3 extends over 16 amino acids. With V trimmed by 0 bases and J by 5 bases, 7 bases remained unmatched. CDR1 SGHDT and CDR2 YYEEEE come from the germline V gene. This CDR3 is CASSLARDRGWDEQYF. In nucleotides, the CDR3 is TGTGCCAGCAGCTTGGCTAGGGACAGGGGGTGGGACGAGCAGTACTTC.

The rearrangement joins TRBV7-3 to TRBJ2-1; D is possibly TRBD2 (6 bases). From germline, CDR1 is SGHTA and CDR2 FQGTGA. This CDR3 has 15 amino acids. V was shortened by 4 bases and J by 9 bases, with 19 bases between the two germline ends. CDR3 coding DNA: TGTGCCAGCAGCTCCTATGGCGGGAAAGGGAGTGAGCAGTTCTTC. Amino acids: CASSSYGGKGSEQFF.

In this sample, this clone turned up a few times. This chain joins TRBV18 and TRBJ2-5; D may be TRBD2 (6 bases). The germline V gene has CDR1 KGHSH and CDR2 LQKENI. This CDR3 spans 15 amino acids. V was clipped by 2 bases and J by 5 bases, with 15 bases between them. The CDR3 nucleotides read TGTGCCAGCTCACCAGAAAAGCGGGTGGGCGAGACCCAGTACTTC. Translation: CASSPEKRVGETQYF.

This chain connects TRBV15 to TRBJ1-5; D possibly corresponds to TRBD1 (6 bases). CDR3 length: 12 amino acids. V lost 8 bases and J 4 bases, leaving 9 bases between the germline ends. Germline-derived CDR1 and CDR2 are LNHNV and YYDKDF (reference sequence). The CDR3 nucleotides read TGTGCCACCCAGACAGGAAATCAGCCCCAGCATTTT. It codes for CATQTGNQPQHF.

V usage is TRBV2 and J usage is TRBJ1-2; 8 nucleotides agree with TRBD1. V shed 1 base and J 4 bases; nucleotides not matched to a gene: 2. Germline loops: CDR1 SNHLY, CDR2 FYNNEI. The CDR3 contains 14 residues. The DNA of the CDR3 is TGTGCCAGCAGTGAAGTGACAGGGGCCTATGGCTACACCTTC. Residues: CASSEVTGAYGYTF.

This chain connects TRBV9 to TRBJ2-2; D unclear. This CDR3 has 14 amino acids. Germline CDR1 and CDR2: SGDLS and YYNGEE. V lost 2 bases and J lost 5, with 10 bases in between. The CDR3 protein is CASSVARWTGELFF. The CDR3, as DNA: TGTGCCAGCAGCGTGGCCAGGTGGACCGGGGAGCTGTTTTTT.

The chain joins TRBV5-1 to TRBJ1-4, with D tentatively TRBD1 (6 bases). CDR1 and CDR2 from the germline V gene are SGHRS and YFSETQ. This CDR3 spans 15 amino acids. Trimming left V 0 bases short and J 0 bases short, with 6 bases between. The DNA of the CDR3 is TGCGCCAGCAGCTTGGGGACAGCAACTAATGAAAAACTGTTTTTT. This translates into CASSLGTATNEKLFF.

The chain combines TRBV28 with TRBJ2-7; TRBD1 aligns across 10 bases. The CDR3 has 15 amino acids. Germline trimming cut 4 bases from V and 2 bases from J; bases unmatched to any gene: 5. Germline values: CDR1 MDHEN, CDR2 SYDVKM. Written as DNA, the CDR3 is TGTGCCAGCAGTTCCAGGGGACAGGGGACCTACGAGCAGTACTTC. This codes for CASSSRGQGTYEQYF.

V and J are TRBV11-3 and TRBJ2-2, with 10 bases matching TRBD2. The CDR3 sequence is 18 residues long. CDR1 SGHNT and CDR2 YENEEA come from the germline V gene. V lost 5 bases to trimming and J lost 2 bases; unmatched junction nucleotides: 11. The CDR3 coding sequence is TGTGCCAGCAGCGCAAAAGCGGGAGGGCCTTATAACACCGGGGAGCTGTTTTTT. Its protein is CASSAKAGGPYNTGELFF.

This chain uses TRBV5-1 with TRBJ2-3; D perhaps matches TRBD1 (6 bases). The CDR3 totals 14 residues. Germline values: CDR1 SGHRS, CDR2 YFSETQ. Deletions cut 5 bases from V and 0 bases from J, with 10 bases between. Here the CDR3 reads CASRNRASTDTQYF. CDR3 sequence (DNA): TGCGCCAGCAGAAACAGGGCTAGCACAGATACGCAGTATTTT. Variable domain in full (rest from reference TRBV5-1 and TRBJ2-3): KAGVTQTPRYLIKTRGQQVTLSCSPISGHRSVSWYQQTPGQGLQFLFEYFSETQRNKGNFPGRFSGRQFSNSRSEMNVSTLELGDSALYLCASRNRASTDTQYFGPGTRLTVL.

This chain links TRBV12-5 with TRBJ2-1, with D hard to call. Trimming stripped 5 bases from V and 0 bases from J, with 23 bases between. Germline lookup yields CDR1 LGHNT and CDR2 FRNRAP. The CDR3 covers 19 residues. The CDR3 reads CASGVGLTNLLRSYNEQFF. CDR3 DNA sequence: TGTGCTAGTGGTGTGGGTCTAACCAACTTACTACGCTCCTACAATGAGCAGTTCTTC.

CDR3 sequence (DNA): TGTGCCAGCAGAGACAGGGCCTTCAACACTGAAGCTTTCTTT. This translates into CASRDRAFNTEAFF. The V gene is TRBV28, the J gene TRBJ1-1, with TRBD1 matching over 7 bases. V was pared by 6 bases and J by 2 bases, with 6 bases of the junction left unmatched. The CDR3 extends over 14 amino acids. The germline V gene has CDR1 MDHEN and CDR2 SYDVKM.

This chain uses TRBV5-1 with TRBJ2-3; 8 bases agree with TRBD2. V was clipped by 5 bases and J by 2 bases; unmatched bases: 13. The CDR3 is made up of 17 amino acids. Germline V lookup: CDR1 SGHRS, CDR2 YFSETQ. The CDR3 loop reads CASRPPRLASPTDTQYF. In DNA, the CDR3 is TGCGCCAGCAGACCCCCAAGACTAGCGAGTCCCACAGATACGCAGTATTTT.

The chain carries TRBV29-1 and TRBJ2-5; TRBD1 matches at 10 bases. The CDR3 has 13 amino acids. In germline, CDR1 is SQVTM, CDR2 ANQGSEA. Trimming at V came to 5 bases and at J to 5 bases, leaving 5 bases not matched to a gene. The DNA of the CDR3 is TGCAGCGTTTCGACAGGGGGCTGGGAGACCCAGTACTTC. Its translation: CSVSTGGWETQYF.

The rearrangement uses TRBV11-2 and TRBJ2-7, with D perhaps assigned TRBD1 or TRBD2 (5 bases each). This CDR3 has 18 residues. V was pared by 2 bases and J by 0 bases, with 20 bases between. Germline CDR1 and CDR2: SGHAT and FQNNGV. CDR3 protein: CASSLLFRKRGYSYEQYF. The CDR3 DNA reads TGTGCCAGCAGCTTACTGTTCAGGAAACGGGGCTACTCCTACGAGCAGTACTTC.

This rearrangement joins TRBV30 to TRBJ1-5, with D hard to call. The CDR3 sequence is 16 residues long. Germline V gives CDR1 GTSNPN, CDR2 SVGIG (reference sequence). V was trimmed by 0 bases and J by 0 bases, leaving 12 bases between them. The chain's CDR3 is CAWSVTGRYSNQPQHF. The CDR3 DNA reads as TGTGCCTGGAGTGTAACGGGTCGGTATAGCAATCAGCCCCAGCATTTT.

The chain joins TRBV6-5 to TRBJ1-1; no clear D gene. The CDR3 covers 13 residues. Germline loops: CDR1 MNHEY, CDR2 SVGAGI. V was cut by 0 bases and J by 1 base, with 3 bases left in between. CDR3 nucleotides: TGTGCCAGCAGTTACTCTAGGAACACTGAAGCTTTCTTT. It is translated as CASSYSRNTEAFF.

V gene TRBV10-1 combines with J gene TRBJ2-1; 13 bases line up with TRBD2. The germline gives CDR1 WNHNN, CDR2 SYGVQD (reference sequence). V dropped 6 bases and J dropped 10; count of bases not matched to a gene: 12. The CDR3 consists of 16 residues. This chain's CDR3 is CASSPIPRLAGGEQFF. For the CDR3, the DNA is TGCGCCAGCAGCCCCATTCCACGACTAGCGGGAGGAGAGCAGTTCTTC.

With respect to this clone: The junction does not match germline at one end; this may be a read error. The chain is built from TRBV7-7 and TRBJ2-5, with 9 nucleotides matching TRBD2. CDR3 length equals 17 residues. CDR1 SSHAT and CDR2 FNYEAQ come from the germline V gene (reference sequence). The CDR3 DNA reads TGTGCTAGCAGCTTAGCTCCTAGCGGGAAGGGCCAAGAGACCCAGTACTTC. It encodes CASSLAPSGKGQETQYF.

The V gene is TRBV5-6, the J gene TRBJ2-4; the D gene is possibly TRBD2 (5 bases). Trimming cost V 0 bases and J 8 bases, with 9 bases left between them. Germline values: CDR1 SGHDT, CDR2 YYEEEE. The CDR3 has 13 residues. The CDR3 nucleotides are TGTGCCAGCAGCTTGGTCGGGGAAGACATTCAGTACTTC. This encodes CASSLVGEDIQYF. The variable domain in full, completed from reference TRBV5-6 and TRBJ2-4, reads DAGVTQSPTHLIKTRGQQVTLRCSPKSGHDTVSWYQQALGQGPQFIFQYYEEEERQRGNFPDRFSGHQFPNYSSELNVNALLLGDSALYLCASSLVGEDIQYFGAGTRLSVL.

The genes are TRBV5-1 and TRBJ2-2; the D is unclear. Trimming left V 1 base short and J 7 bases short, with 11 bases between. Germline CDR1 SGHRS, CDR2 YFSETQ. The CDR3 has 14 amino acids. CDR3 coding DNA: TGCGCCAGCAGCTTGTTAGTCCCCGGCGGGGAGCTGTTTTTT. It codes for CASSLLVPGGELFF.

The rearrangement joins TRBV7-9 to TRBJ1-5; 7 bases fit TRBD1. J gave up 6 bases and V 5 bases, and 7 bases lay outside the gene matches. Germline CDR1 SEHNR, CDR2 FQNEAQ (reference sequence). The CDR3 runs 14 residues. CDR3 nucleotides: TGTGCCAGCAGCACACAGGGGTCAGGTCAGCCCCAGCATTTT. It codes for CASSTQGSGQPQHF. The full variable domain, its missing parts supplied by reference TRBV7-9 and TRBJ1-5, is DTGVSQNPRHKITKRGQNVTFRCDPISEHNRLYWYRQTLGQGPEFLTYFQNEAQLEKSRLLSDRFSAERPKGSFSTLEIQRTEQGDSAMYLCASSTQGSGQPQHFGDGTRLSIL.

This chain links TRBV5-5 with TRBJ2-5; 9 nucleotides align to TRBD1. V lost 4 bases and J lost 11; bases outside the gene matches: 12. CDR3 length equals 14 residues. The germline gives CDR1 SGHKS, CDR2 YYEKEE (reference sequence). The CDR3 sequence is CASSLGDREGLQYF. The CDR3 bases are TGTGCCAGCAGCCTGGGGGACAGGGAGGGGCTTCAGTACTTC.